This T cell receptor (beta chain) came from a study of T cells in Graves' hyperthyroidism and ophthalmopathy. This CDR3 comprises 16 residues. V lost 1 base and J lost 4; bases outside the gene matches: 5. Ophthalmopathy patients had moderate-to-severe active disease, CAS ≥3, NOSPECS ≥4, and disease duration under 3 months. Lactation, pregnancy, other autoimmune disease or uncontrolled infection led to exclusion of patients. RNA transcripts provided the source from which TCR beta CDR3 regions were amplified. First-round RT-PCR with HTBI primers amplified the TCR CDR3 region. A single record per CDR3 protein comes from TCRdb applying MiXCR to the multiplex PCR reads. The sample lists some 360,000 distinct CDR3 sequences, around 18% occurring once.

Sequenced input: blood. V and J are TRBV12-3 or TRBV12-4 and TRBJ2-7; 12 bases line up with TRBD2. The clonotype originates from a woman aged 35 to 49 with Graves' ophthalmopathy. CDR3 sequence: CASSLELAGGAYEQYF. DNA for the CDR3: TGTGCCAGCAGTTTAGAGCTAGCGGGAGGGGCGTACGAGCAGTACTTC.